The rows below give T cell receptor beta chains drawn from one sample of a study of blood T cell repertoires in COVID-19. TCRdb keeps only in-frame clones here, not all; method: immunoSEQ multiplex PCR. The sample holds roughly 320,000 clones, about 87% seen once. The sequenced sample was peripheral blood. The receptors were gathered from a woman between 45 and 60 years old with COVID-19, enrolled during active disease. The conserved cysteine and the conserved F or W are not part of the CDR3 here.

v_call cdr3_aa
TRBV4-1 ASSLLVGSGSTGETQY
TRBV6-2/TRBV6-3 ASSPIGTGVPYEQY
TRBV29-1 SVDRGRRYEQY
TRBV2 ASSGAGGPSGANVLT
TRBV3-1/TRBV3-2 ASSRGQGAYEQY
TRBV27 ASRPPGGAVYSYNEQF
TRBV18 ASSPGADTDTQY
TRBV5-1 ASSLAGGTTDTQY
TRBV5-8 ASSLTGSQETQY
TRBV27 ASRMGANTEAF
TRBV2 ASSYGGLAGGNEQF
TRBV18 ASSPVQGSEAF
TRBV6-2/TRBV6-3 ASSYSTPRQGAITGELF
TRBV6-5 ASSYQSQGPKNIQY
TRBV5-1 ASSFHRGTKEVSGANVLT
TRBV19 ASSPRRGTGDYNQPQH
TRBV6-5 ASSQTGGSSETQY
TRBV5-1 ASSRRQGDSGELF
TRBV7-8 ASSLGSGGQPQH
TRBV7-3 ASSPDTSTGELF
TRBV3-1/TRBV3-2 ASSRLRQGQEKLF
TRBV3-1/TRBV3-2 ASSQIRGQGAYEQF
TRBV6-1 ASSEAVRGKGF
TRBV30 AWSPLIGGTGELF
TRBV21-1 ASTSDRGWCQPQH
TRBV7-2 ASSSGGQGNTEAF
TRBV4-3 ASSQDSLSDYNEQF
TRBV15 ATSRSGGGSYEQY
TRBV5-4 ASSSQGMNNNEQF
TRBV10-3 ATRTSGGGTDTQY
TRBV5-1 ASAFSLAGSYGANVLT
TRBV18 ASSPGQILYEQY
TRBV11-3 ASSFGGEQF
TRBV6-5 ASKPGQHYEQY
TRBV5-4 ASSLGYRSNYGYT
TRBV7-2 ASSSFATGELF
TRBV18 ASSPSLAGGPSEQY
TRBV18 ASSPPTGVNTEAF
TRBV30 AWEGGQGAKAKNIQY
TRBV6-4 ASSDPARGTDTQY
TRBV4-1 ASSQRAGGTDTQY
TRBV19 ASSIQGLGTDTQY
TRBV18 ASSAGVGEKLF
TRBV7-9 ASSISAGFTGELF
TRBV11-2 ASKLAGGTDTQY
TRBV5-1 ASSSRGVGEKLF
TRBV7-2 ASSLRDRGDEQY
TRBV7-9 ASSRNPGQANQPQH